This T cell receptor (beta chain) is from a study of T cell responses to AZD1222 COVID-19 vaccine. Study-wide points: The donor group comprised mostly white British people and more females; the analysis possibly underestimated clonal diversity.

This CDR3 spans 15 amino acids. CDR1 and CDR2 from the germline V gene are LGHNA and YNFKEQ. V was clipped by 2 bases and J by 4 bases; unmatched bases: 7. Sequencing used immunoSEQ multiplex PCR; TCRdb keeps in-frame clones, though not all of them. The repertoire holds approximately 150,000 clones, with about nine tenths as singletons. On this clone: Antigen: not known.

Sequences were derived from peripheral blood, sampled on day 0 of AZD1222 vaccination. This rearrangement joins TRBV4-2 to TRBJ2-7; 8 nucleotides line up with TRBD1. This receptor was identified in an adult in good health. As DNA, the CDR3 is TGTGCCAGCAGCCAACAGACAGGGGTCGGGTACGAGCAGTACTTC. Translating gives CASSQQTGVGYEQYF.